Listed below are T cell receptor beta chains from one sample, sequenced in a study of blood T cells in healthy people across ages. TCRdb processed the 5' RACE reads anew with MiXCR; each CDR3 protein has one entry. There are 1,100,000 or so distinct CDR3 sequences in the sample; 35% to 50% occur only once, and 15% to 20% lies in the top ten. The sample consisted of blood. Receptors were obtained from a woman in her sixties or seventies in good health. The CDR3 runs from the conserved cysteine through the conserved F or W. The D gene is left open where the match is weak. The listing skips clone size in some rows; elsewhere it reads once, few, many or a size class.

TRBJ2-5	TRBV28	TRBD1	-	TGTGCCAGCAGTGCGGGACAGGGTCGCCCTCAGTACTTC	CASSAGQGRPQYF
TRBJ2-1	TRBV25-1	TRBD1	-	TGTGCCAGCAGTTACAGGGGGCTTAACAATGAGCAGTTCTTC	CASSYRGLNNEQFF
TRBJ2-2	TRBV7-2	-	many	TGTGCCAGCAGCATGGCTAGCATCTTCGGCGGGGAGCTGTTTTTT	CASSMASIFGGELFF
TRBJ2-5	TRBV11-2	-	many	TGTGCCAGCAGCCCGAGGACAGACAAGCAAGAGACCCAGTACTTC	CASSPRTDKQETQYF
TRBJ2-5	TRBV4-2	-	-	TGTGCCAGCGCACAGGGTAGGCAAGAGACCCAGTACTTC	CASAQGRQETQYF
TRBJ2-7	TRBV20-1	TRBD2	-	TGCAGTGCTAGAGGGAGAGGGAGGGGTTCCTACGAGCAGTACTTC	CSARGRGRGSYEQYF
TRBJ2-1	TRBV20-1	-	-	TGCAGTGCTAGAGCACTGAGCGGATCCTACAATGAGCAGTTCTTC	CSARALSGSYNEQFF
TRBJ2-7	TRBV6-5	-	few	TGTGCCAGCAGTTACGACCGGGACAATGAGCAGTACTTC	CASSYDRDNEQYF
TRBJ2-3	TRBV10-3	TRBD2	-	TGTGCCACCCATGAGAGCGGGACTAGCACAGATACGCAGTATTTT	CATHESGTSTDTQYF
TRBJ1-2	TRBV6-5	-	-	TGTGCCAGCAGTTATTCCGACAACAACTATGGCTACACCTTC	CASSYSDNNYGYTF
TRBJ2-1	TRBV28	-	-	TGTGCCAGCAGTCTTCCCTTCCCGAGCTCCTACAATGAGCAGTTCTTC	CASSLPFPSSYNEQFF
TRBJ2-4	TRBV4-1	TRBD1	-	TGCGCCAGCAGCCCCTCAGGGGGCGCCGTCCTAGATTCCAAAAACATTCAGTACTTC	CASSPSGGAVLDSKNIQYF
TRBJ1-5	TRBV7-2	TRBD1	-	TGTGCCAGCAGCTTAGCGGGGGGGCAGGGGGCGGGTCAGCCCCAGCATTTT	CASSLAGGQGAGQPQHF
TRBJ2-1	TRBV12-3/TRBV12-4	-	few	TGTGCCAGCAGTTTTGCAGTCTCCTACAATGAGCAGTTCTTC	CASSFAVSYNEQFF
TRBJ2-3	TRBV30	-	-	TGTGCCTGGAGTGAAGGGGCAGATACGCAGTATTTT	CAWSEGADTQYF
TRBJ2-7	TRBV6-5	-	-	TGTGCCAGCAGTTACTCGTGGTGGTCGGCGGCGAGCTCCTACGAGCAGTACTTC	CASSYSWWSAASSYEQYF
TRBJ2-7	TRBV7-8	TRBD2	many	TGTGCCAGCAGTCTCGGACTAGCGGGATCCTACGAGCAGTACTTC	CASSLGLAGSYEQYF
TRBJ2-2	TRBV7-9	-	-	TGTGCCAGCAGCTTAAGGGCGGACACCGGGGAGCTGTTTTTT	CASSLRADTGELFF
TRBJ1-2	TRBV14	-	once	TGTGCCAGCAGCCCCGGACTACACTATGGCTACACCTTC	CASSPGLHYGYTF
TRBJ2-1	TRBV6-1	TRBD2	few	TGTGCCAGCAGTGAAGGGGCGGGGGGCGTCTACAATGAGCAGTTCTTC	CASSEGAGGVYNEQFF
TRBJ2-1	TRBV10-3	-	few	TGTGCCATCGTATCGAAGGCGGGACTTTACAATGAGCAGTTCTTC	CAIVSKAGLYNEQFF
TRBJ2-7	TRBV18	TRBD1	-	TGTGCCAGCTCACCAGATAGGTCTGGCAGGGGGAAGTACGAGCAGTACTTC	CASSPDRSGRGKYEQYF
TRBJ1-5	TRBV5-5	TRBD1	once	TGTGCTAGCAGCTCTGTAGACAGGGACAATCAGCCCCAGCATTTT	CASSSVDRDNQPQHF
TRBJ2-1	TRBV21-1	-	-	TGTGCCAGCAGCAAAGCGCAGGGAGCTCTCCCCTACAATGAGCAGTTCTTC	CASSKAQGALPYNEQFF
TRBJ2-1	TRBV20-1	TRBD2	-	TGCAGTGCTAGGATAGCGGGAGTTGGCGAGCAGTTCTTC	CSARIAGVGEQFF
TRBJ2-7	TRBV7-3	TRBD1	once	TGTGCCAGCAGCCGAGACAGGGGGCAGGGTTATGAGCAGTACTTC	CASSRDRGQGYEQYF
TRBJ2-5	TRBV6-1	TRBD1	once	TGTGCCAGCAGTGACGGGACAGGGATGCGGTACTTC	CASSDGTGMRYF
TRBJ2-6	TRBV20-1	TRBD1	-	TGCAGTGCTAAGACAGGGGTTAGGGCCAACGTCCTGACTTTC	CSAKTGVRANVLTF
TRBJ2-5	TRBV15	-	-	TGTGCCACCAGCAACGAGGCCCCCGACAGACAAGAGACCCAGTACTTC	CATSNEAPDRQETQYF
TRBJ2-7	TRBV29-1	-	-	TGCAGCGTTGAAGGACGAGCGAGCTCCTACGAGCAGTACTTC	CSVEGRASSYEQYF
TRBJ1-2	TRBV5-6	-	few	TGTGCCAGCAGCTTGGCTGTGGCAGGGGCACAGGGCTACACCTTC	CASSLAVAGAQGYTF
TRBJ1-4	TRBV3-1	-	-	TGTGCCAGCAGCCAAGAAGGGACGGCGACGGAAAAACTGTTTTTT	CASSQEGTATEKLFF
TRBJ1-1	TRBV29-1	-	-	TGCAGCGTTCGCCGGGCGGGGTTGAACACTGAAGCTTTCTTT	CSVRRAGLNTEAFF
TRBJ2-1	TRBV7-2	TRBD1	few	TGTGCCAGCAGCTTAGGAACGGACAGGGGGTACAATGAGCAGTTCTTC	CASSLGTDRGYNEQFF
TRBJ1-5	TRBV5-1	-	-	TGCGCCAGCAGCGAGGGCGGAAGTAGCAATCAGCCCCAGCATTTT	CASSEGGSSNQPQHF
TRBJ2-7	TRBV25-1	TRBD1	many	TGTGCCAGCAGCGTCACTGGGGGACAGGGGGCTAACGAGCAGTACTTC	CASSVTGGQGANEQYF
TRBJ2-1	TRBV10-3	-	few	TGTGCCATCAGTGATGACCTAGGAGGGGTGGGTGAGCAGTTCTTC	CAISDDLGGVGEQFF
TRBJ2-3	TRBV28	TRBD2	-	TGTGCCAGCCGCCTAGCGGGACGTTCGGATACGCAGTATTTT	CASRLAGRSDTQYF
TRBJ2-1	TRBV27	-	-	TGTGCCAGCAGTTTCGCAGACCTCTCCTACAATGAGCAGTTCTTC	CASSFADLSYNEQFF
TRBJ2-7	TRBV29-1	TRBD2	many	TGCAGCGCTCTAGCGGGGGCCTTCTCCTACGAGCAGTACTTC	CSALAGAFSYEQYF
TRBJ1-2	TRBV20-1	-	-	TGCAGTGCTAGTTTTAGGACTAACTATGGCTACACCTTC	CSASFRTNYGYTF
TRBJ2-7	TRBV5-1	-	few	TGCGCCAGCAGCCCAAGCCTAGCGAGAAAGGACTACGAGCAGTACTTC	CASSPSLARKDYEQYF
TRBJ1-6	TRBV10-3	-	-	TGTGCCATCAGTGACTCCGGGACACTCCACTTT	CAISDSGTLHF
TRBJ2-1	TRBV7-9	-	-	TGCGGGGGGCCCATAGGGTCCTACAATGAGCAGTTCTTC	CGGPIGSYNEQFF
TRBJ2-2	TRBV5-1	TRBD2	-	TGCGCCAGCAGCCCCAGCGGGACTAGCGGGACCCGGACCGGGGAGCTGTTTTTT	CASSPSGTSGTRTGELFF
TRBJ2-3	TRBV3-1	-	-	TGTGCCAGCAGCCAAGATGGACTATCTAGCACAGATACGCAGTATTTT	CASSQDGLSSTDTQYF
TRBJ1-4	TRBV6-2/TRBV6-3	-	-	TGTGCCAGCAGTCCCGGGACGGTAACGAATGAAAAACTGTTTTTT	CASSPGTVTNEKLFF
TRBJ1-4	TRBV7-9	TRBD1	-	TGTGCCAGCACCGAGACAGGGGGCAGGTCTAATGAAAAACTGTTTTTT	CASTETGGRSNEKLFF
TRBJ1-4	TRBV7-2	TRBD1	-	TGTGCCAGCAGCCGGGACAGGGTGAGGGAAAAACTGTTTTTT	CASSRDRVREKLFF
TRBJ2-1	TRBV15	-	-	TGTGCCACCAGAACAGGGCAAAATTGGTATGAGCAGTTCTTC	CATRTGQNWYEQFF
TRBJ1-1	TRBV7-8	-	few	TGTGCCAGCAGCTTAGTTATAGGGGCGGGGGCTGAAGCTTTCTTT	CASSLVIGAGAEAFF